A single sample gave rise to the 28 T cell receptor beta chains below, sequenced in a study of blood T cells in healthy people across ages. Then a second PCR, running roughly 7 to 11 cycles, was carried out with a sample-barcoded 5' primer and a J-beta primer mix. TCRdb re-derived calls from the 5' RACE reads in MiXCR, one entry per CDR3 protein. The sample holds approximately 880,000 distinct CDR3 sequences, about 48% seen once. Sequencing was carried out using blood. These TCRs come from a man aged 30 to 39 in good health.

There are a few counts of this clonotype. The rearrangement joins TRBV7-9 to TRBJ2-7; D might be TRBD1 or TRBD2, each matching 5 bases. Germline V gives CDR1 SEHNR, CDR2 FQNEAQ (reference sequence). CDR3 length equals 14 residues. The ends were cut back, 5 bases at V and 10 bases at J, with 21 bases in the middle. CDR3 region: CASSTRRGDPSQYF. For the CDR3, the DNA is TGTGCCAGCAGCACCCGTCGTGGGGACCCCTCACAGTACTTC.

In this sample, this clonotype turned up a few times. CDR3 in amino acids: CAWRVSTPLDTDTQYF. As DNA, the CDR3 is TGTGCCTGGAGGGTCTCGACACCCCTGGACACAGATACGCAGTATTTT. V and J are TRBV30 and TRBJ2-3; no clear D gene. V lost 3 bases and J lost 2, with 18 bases in between. Germline loops: CDR1 GTSNPN, CDR2 SVGIG (reference sequence). This CDR3 is built from 16 residues.

The chain joins TRBV12-3 or TRBV12-4 to TRBJ2-2; unclear D gene. V shed 1 base and J shed 7 bases, with 13 bases lying between them. The CDR3 runs to 15 residues. The CDR3 reads CASSLGVGSGGELFF. The CDR3 DNA follows: TGTGCCAGCAGTTTAGGTGTTGGGTCGGGCGGGGAGCTGTTTTTT.

The chain links TRBV5-1 to TRBJ1-4; D not certain. CDR1 is SGHRS and CDR2 is YFSETQ in the germline V gene. Trimming stripped 4 bases from V and 3 bases from J, with 10 bases between. This CDR3 is 14 amino acids long. The CDR3 sequence is CASSPGPANEKLFF. CDR3 bases: TGCGCCAGCAGCCCCGGACCGGCTAATGAAAAACTGTTTTTT.

This clonotype occurred many times. V is TRBV6-4 and J is TRBJ2-3; D remains unclear. This CDR3 contains 14 residues. Trimming cost V 0 bases and J 1 base, with 5 bases left between them. CDR1 and CDR2 from the germline V gene are MRHNA and SNTAGT. The CDR3 protein is CASSDSEGTDTQYF. DNA for the CDR3: TGTGCCAGCAGTGACTCCGAGGGCACAGATACGCAGTATTTT.

This clonotype has just a few counts. The chain uses TRBV12-3 or TRBV12-4 and TRBJ2-5; perhaps TRBD1 as D (5 bases). The end of the DNA fits TRBJ2-7 better, so the J call may be wrong. There are 13 residues in the CDR3. The CDR3, as DNA: TGTGCCAGCAGTTTATGGACAAGCCCCGAGCAGTACTTC. Translation gives CASSLWTSPEQYF.

This clonotype was counted only a few times. J is TRBJ2-1 and V is TRBV20-1, with TRBD2 matching 8 bases. The CDR3 contains 15 residues. J lost 7 bases, V lost 0 bases, and 8 bases had no gene match. CDR1 and CDR2 (germline): DFQATT, SNEGSKA (reference sequence). CDR3 in amino acids: CSARDYGGAKNEQFF. CDR3 nucleotide sequence: TGCAGTGCTAGAGATTACGGGGGGGCAAAAAATGAGCAGTTCTTC.

V and J are TRBV2 and TRBJ1-2; D perhaps matches TRBD1 (5 bases). Trimming stripped 8 bases from V and 2 bases from J, with 18 bases between. Germline V lookup: CDR1 SNHLY, CDR2 FYNNEI. This CDR3 has 15 amino acids. This CDR3 is CASGSSGQTNYGYTF. The CDR3 DNA is TGTGCCAGCGGATCTTCGGGGCAGACAAACTATGGCTACACCTTC.

This chain connects TRBV7-9 to TRBJ1-1; no clear D gene. The germline V gene has CDR1 SEHNR and CDR2 FQNEAQ (reference sequence). V was clipped by 4 bases and J by 1 base, with 10 bases between them. The CDR3 totals 14 residues. As DNA, the CDR3 is TGTGCCAGCAGCTCGGCGTCGGGGAACACTGAAGCTTTCTTT. As protein: CASSSASGNTEAFF. The whole variable domain, remainder taken from reference TRBV7-9 and TRBJ1-1, is DTGVSQNPRHKITKRGQNVTFRCDPISEHNRLYWYRQTLGQGPEFLTYFQNEAQLEKSRLLSDRFSAERPKGSFSTLEIQRTEQGDSAMYLCASSSASGNTEAFFGQGTRLTVV.

V and J are TRBV12-3 or TRBV12-4 and TRBJ1-3, with unresolved D. The CDR3 spans 12 residues. Trimming left V 1 base short and J 4 bases short, with 2 bases between. This chain's CDR3 is CASSLGGNTIYF. As DNA, the CDR3 is TGTGCCAGCAGTTTAGGCGGAAACACCATATATTTT.

The chain recombines TRBV20-1 with TRBJ2-1; 11 nucleotides align to TRBD2. The J segment lost 6 bases and the V segment lost 5 bases, leaving 6 bases of the junction unmatched. The CDR3 extends over 14 amino acids. Germline loops: CDR1 DFQATT, CDR2 SNEGSKA (reference sequence). The CDR3 DNA reads TGCAGTGCTCCGATAGCGGGGGGGGGCAATGAGCAGTTCTTC. It is translated as CSAPIAGGGNEQFF.

This clonotype was seen only a few times. The chain recombines TRBV5-6 with TRBJ1-2; D ambiguous. Looked up from germline, CDR1 is SGHDT and CDR2 is YYEEEE. The CDR3 runs to 13 residues. V lost 4 bases and J lost 6, with 13 bases in between. This CDR3 reads CASSLRSPDGYTF. CDR3 bases: TGTGCCAGCAGCCTCAGGAGTCCTGATGGCTACACCTTC.

V gene TRBV5-1 combines with J gene TRBJ2-7; D not resolved. Trimming cost V 6 bases and J 1 base, with 8 bases left between them. The CDR3 contains 12 residues. The germline V gene encodes CDR1 SGHRS and CDR2 YFSETQ. CDR3 loop: CASTSASYEQYF. The CDR3 nucleotides are TGCGCCAGCACATCAGCTTCCTACGAGCAGTACTTC.

In DNA, the CDR3 is TGCGCCAGCAGCCAGACTCCGGGACAGGGCTACGAGCAGTTCTTC. This translates into CASSQTPGQGYEQFF. The chain uses TRBV4-3 and TRBJ2-1; TRBD1 aligns across 9 bases. The germline V gene has CDR1 LGHNA and CDR2 YSLEER. The CDR3 consists of 15 residues. V gave up 3 bases and J gave up 10 bases; unmatched junction bases: 10.

The rearrangement uses TRBV20-1 and TRBJ2-3, with TRBD2 identical over 13 bases. Germline V CDR1 and CDR2: DFQATT, SNEGSKA (reference sequence). V shed 3 bases and J 1 base; nucleotides not matched to a gene: 10. The CDR3 spans 18 residues. DNA for the CDR3: TGCAGTGCTAGTCCACTAGCGGGGGGGTGGGGTGGCACAGATACGCAGTATTTT. Translation: CSASPLAGGWGGTDTQYF.

The genes are TRBV7-9 and TRBJ2-2; TRBD1 matches at 7 bases. Trimming at V came to 2 bases and at J to 1 base, leaving 4 bases not matched to a gene. Germline loops: CDR1 SEHNR, CDR2 FQNEAQ (reference sequence). The CDR3 loop spans 16 amino acids. The CDR3 bases are TGTGCCAGCAGCTTATTGGGACAGAGGAACACCGGGGAGCTGTTTTTT. This gives the protein CASSLLGQRNTGELFF.

This clonotype has just a few counts. This chain uses TRBV6-6 with TRBJ1-2; D is unclear. The CDR3 sequence is 10 residues long. Germline lookup yields CDR1 MNHNY and CDR2 SVGAGI (reference sequence). Trimming removed 8 bases from V and 8 bases from J, with 9 bases in between. The CDR3, as DNA: TGTGCCAGCTCCGCGGGGGGCTACACCTTC. Protein sequence: CASSAGGYTF.

The chain has TRBV5-1 and TRBJ1-2; D is uncertain. Germline values: CDR1 SGHRS, CDR2 YFSETQ. The CDR3 is 14 residues long. The germline V and J ends were trimmed by 2 bases and 4 bases, with 12 bases remaining between them. CDR3: CASSFGDTSYGYTF. CDR3 sequence (DNA): TGCGCCAGCAGCTTTGGTGACACCAGCTATGGCTACACCTTC. Based on the CDR3 plus reference TRBV5-1 and TRBJ1-2, the full variable domain is KAGVTQTPRYLIKTRGQQVTLSCSPISGHRSVSWYQQTPGQGLQFLFEYFSETQRNKGNFPGRFSGRQFSNSRSEMNVSTLELGDSALYLCASSFGDTSYGYTFGSGTRLTVV.

The chain joins TRBV20-1 to TRBJ2-3, with D hard to call. The V gene's germline CDR1 is DFQATT and CDR2 SNEGSKA (reference sequence). The CDR3 is 16 residues long. V was pared by 1 base and J by 5 bases, with 19 bases between. In nucleotides, the CDR3 is TGCAGTGCTAGAGGGCAAGGCCCGAAACCCGGAGATACGCAGTATTTT. This translates into CSARGQGPKPGDTQYF.

The chain recombines TRBV29-1 with TRBJ2-3; 12 positions agree with TRBD2. CDR3 size: 16 residues. With V trimmed by 7 bases and J by 0 bases, 8 bases remained unmatched. Germline V gene sequence: CDR1 SQVTM, CDR2 ANQGSEA. CDR3 amino acids: CSADGTSGLSTDTQYF. CDR3 nucleotide sequence: TGCAGCGCTGACGGGACTAGCGGGTTAAGCACAGATACGCAGTATTTT.

The V call is TRBV28, the J call TRBJ2-5, with D perhaps TRBD1 (6 bases). The CDR3 runs 16 residues. Germline V lookup: CDR1 MDHEN, CDR2 SYDVKM. V was pared by 2 bases and J by 4 bases, with 17 bases between. CDR3 amino acids: CASSLAGATVGETQYF. In DNA form, the CDR3 reads TGTGCCAGCAGTTTAGCAGGGGCTACGGTAGGAGAGACCCAGTACTTC. The whole variable domain, remainder taken from reference TRBV28 and TRBJ2-5, is DVKVTQSSRYLVKRTGEKVFLECVQDMDHENMFWYRQDPGLGLRLIYFSYDVKMKEKGDIPEGYSVSREKKERFSLILESASTNQTSMYLCASSLAGATVGETQYFGPGTRLLVL.

The chain joins TRBV28 to TRBJ2-7, with D perhaps matching TRBD2 (6 bases). The J call may be in error: the DNA end matches TRBJ2-5 better. The length of the CDR3 is 13 residues. Germline V gene lookup returns CDR1 MDHEN and CDR2 SYDVKM. The CDR3 loop is CASRLEGYRTQYF. Here the CDR3 DNA reads TGTGCCAGCAGGTTGGAGGGGTATAGGACCCAGTACTTC.

Concerning this clonotype itself: This sequence may be a read error, since a much larger clone differs from it by one base. The CDR3 coding sequence is TGCAGCGTTGAGGGCAGGGACTATGGCTACACCTTC. This sequence encodes CSVEGRDYGYTF. V usage is TRBV29-1 and J usage is TRBJ1-2, with D possibly matching TRBD1 (5 bases). Looked up from germline, CDR1 is SQVTM and CDR2 is ANQGSEA. Deletions cut 3 bases from V and 3 bases from J, with 8 bases between. The CDR3 length is 12 residues.

The CDR3 region has the DNA TGTGCCACCAGCAGAGATGTCACAGGTTGGAATGAGCAGTTCTTC. This sequence encodes CATSRDVTGWNEQFF. This rearrangement joins TRBV15 to TRBJ2-1, with D possibly TRBD1 on 5 matching bases. V was clipped by 0 bases and J by 7 bases, with 13 bases between them. The CDR3 loop spans 15 amino acids. Per germline, CDR1 LNHNV and CDR2 YYDKDF (reference sequence). Based on the CDR3 plus reference TRBV15 and TRBJ2-1, the full variable domain is DAMVIQNPRYQVTQFGKPVTLSCSQTLNHNVMYWYQQKSSQAPKLLFHYYDKDFNNEADTPDNFQSRRPNTSFCFLDIRSPGLGDTAMYLCATSRDVTGWNEQFFGPGTRLTVL.

This clonotype turned up a few times. The chain links TRBV10-3 to TRBJ1-5, with TRBD1 matching over 7 bases. Germline CDR1 and CDR2: ENHRY and SYGVKD. This CDR3 has 13 amino acids. Unmatched junction bases numbered 9, after V lost 10 bases and J lost 6 bases. CDR3: CATRDSQGQPQHF. The CDR3 DNA reads as TGTGCCACCAGGGACAGTCAGGGTCAGCCCCAGCATTTT.

This clonotype was counted a single time. The rearrangement links TRBV5-6 to TRBJ2-7; weak D call: TRBD2 (7 bases). The CDR3 runs to 15 residues. V was pared by 3 bases and J by 0 bases, with 13 bases between. CDR1 and CDR2 from the germline V gene are SGHDT and YYEEEE. The CDR3 sequence is CASSSRGHYSYEQYF. The CDR3 region has the DNA TGTGCCAGCAGCTCGCGGGGGCACTACTCCTACGAGCAGTACTTC.

The V and J genes are TRBV2 and TRBJ1-1, with D possibly matching TRBD1 (5 bases). The CDR3 loop spans 15 amino acids. V was trimmed by 8 bases and J by 1 base, leaving 17 bases between them. The germline V gene encodes CDR1 SNHLY and CDR2 FYNNEI. The CDR3 loop reads CASGRGRKTNTEAFF. The CDR3 nucleotides are TGTGCCAGCGGCCGGGGGAGAAAGACGAACACTGAAGCTTTCTTT.

The genes are TRBV7-2 and TRBJ2-7; 7 bases align to TRBD2. The CDR3 loop spans 16 amino acids. Germline V lookup: CDR1 SGHTA, CDR2 FQGNSA. Losses at the gene ends were 5 bases for V and 5 bases for J; bases not matched to a gene: 15. CDR3 region: CASSPGGGGSGNEQYF. The CDR3 DNA reads TGTGCCAGCAGCCCGGGAGGTGGCGGGAGCGGCAACGAGCAGTACTTC.